This entry features one T cell receptor (beta chain) sequence. What it binds is not known. This could be a read error, since a much larger clone is one nucleotide away. TCRdb independently ran MiXCR on the multiplex PCR reads; one entry per CDR3 protein. The sample has approximately 190,000 distinct CDR3 sequences; over 25% are singletons. The V end lost 5 bases, the J end lost 0 bases, and 17 bases lay between the germline ends. The CDR3 consists of 17 residues. CDR1 is MNHNS, CDR2 SASEGT, per germline. The source of the sample is a study of breast tumors, draining lymph nodes, adjacent tissues. Study-wide results and caveats: Tumor TCR diversity was below lymph nodes but above nontumor tissue. That most tumor T cells come from lymph nodes remained unproven. Data fit most tumor T cells coming from lymph node, expanding in tumor.

Samples came from axillary lymph nodes draining the breast cancer. The rearrangement links TRBV6-1 to TRBJ1-3; D is perhaps TRBD1 (5 bases). The TCR was taken from a female donor with breast cancer. Some clones in this sample may be carry-over from other donors' samples. The sample comprised axillary lymph node tissue. The DNA of the CDR3 is TGTGCCAGCAGTCGGGGGGGGTCAGCAATCTCTGGAAACACCATATATTTT. This translates into CASSRGGSAISGNTIYF.